One T cell receptor (beta chain) is described in this entry. The antigen is undetermined. A junction end diverges from the germline sequence, so it may reflect a read error. The source of the sample is a study of regulatory T cells in long-lasting Graves disease. At the level of the study: With positive TSH receptor antibodies and over 5 years of antithyroid drugs, Graves' disease was considered persistent.

iRepertoire HTBI primers and Arm-PCR of CDR3 regions built TCR beta libraries. TCRdb independently ran MiXCR on the multiplex PCR reads; one entry per CDR3 protein. The sample has more than 300,000 distinct CDR3 sequences; roughly a fifth are singletons. As for time point: persistent/refractory GD, antithyroid drugs over 5 years with positive TRAb. PBMC RNA was the source of the TCR library. In Xi'an, China, an endocrinology department was the source of patients. Overall study results and limits: Persistent Graves' patients had lower TCR diversity than newly diagnosed ones.

In germline, CDR1 is SGHAT, CDR2 FQNNGV. This CDR3 region has 16 residues. This chain uses TRBV11-2 with TRBJ2-2; TRBD2 is a possible D gene (5 bases). The clonotype was recovered from a female donor with Graves disease. The specimen was peripheral blood mononuclear cells (PBMCs), collected when the disease was refractory, from a patient treated with antithyroid drugs. The CDR3 nucleotides are TGTGCCAGCAGCTTACGGCAGTCCTCGAACACCGGGGAGCCGCTTTTT. This codes for CASSLRQSSNTGEPLF. Combining the CDR3 with reference TRBV11-2 and TRBJ2-2 gives the whole variable domain EAGVAQSPRYKIIEKRQSVAFWCNPISGHATLYWYQQILGQGPKLLIQFQNNGVVDDSQLPKDRFSAERLKGVDSTLKIQPAKLEDSAVYLCASSLRQSSNTGEPLFGEGSRLTVL.